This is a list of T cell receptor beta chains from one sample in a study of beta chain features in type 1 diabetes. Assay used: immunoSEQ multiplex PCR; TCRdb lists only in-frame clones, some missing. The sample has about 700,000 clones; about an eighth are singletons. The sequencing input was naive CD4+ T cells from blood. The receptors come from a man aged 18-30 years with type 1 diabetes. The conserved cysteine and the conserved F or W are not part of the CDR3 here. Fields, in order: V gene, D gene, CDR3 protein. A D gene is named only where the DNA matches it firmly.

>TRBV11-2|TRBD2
ASSLMAGVGTDTQY
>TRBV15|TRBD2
ATSRDRLAGGLETQY
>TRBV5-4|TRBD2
ASSPPTSGVYTDTQY
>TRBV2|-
ASSDRFTGAGNSPLH
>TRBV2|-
ASSQQRAPSYNEQF
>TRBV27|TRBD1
ASSNSGTDLYGYT
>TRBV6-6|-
ASSYRIGTEAF
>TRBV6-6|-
ASSFPTARDTEAF
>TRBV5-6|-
ASSQTPPYSYEQY
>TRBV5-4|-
ASSAGQAEKLF
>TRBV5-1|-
ASSLDSNQPQH
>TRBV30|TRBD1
AWSVTGGFTEAF
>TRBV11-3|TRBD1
ASSLGQGSRETQY
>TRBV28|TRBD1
ASSPKTGENEKLF
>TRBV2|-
ASRALTTDTQY
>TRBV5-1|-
ASSQDSYGEQY
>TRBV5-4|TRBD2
ASSLALAGAGTDTQY
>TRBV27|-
ASSFRATNTEAF
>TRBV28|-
ASSLRTINTGELF
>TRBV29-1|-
SVNEYPGDTQY
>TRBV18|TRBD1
ASSPRDSGDTQY
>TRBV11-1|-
ASSTGPGWDEQY
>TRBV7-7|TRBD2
ASSPTSGVVETQY
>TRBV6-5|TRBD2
ASRRGAHTGELF
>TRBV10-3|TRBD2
AISESKASGGLQETQY
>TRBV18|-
ASSPPYIQLTDTQY
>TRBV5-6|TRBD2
ASSLGLAAQETQY
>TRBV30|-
AWSVDPNSPLH
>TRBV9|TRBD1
ASSPPGQGTEKLF
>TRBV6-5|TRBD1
ASRKDRVDGYT
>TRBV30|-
AGQTGPWNTEAF
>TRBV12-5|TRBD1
ASGLEHTRGQGTSGYT
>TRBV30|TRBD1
AVTTGGELEAF
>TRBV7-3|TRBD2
ASSPGLGLAGGRSYNEQF
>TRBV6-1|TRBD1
ASIDRGRETQY
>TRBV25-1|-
ASSDRLRGATEAF
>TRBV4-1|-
ASSQDPQGAVQF
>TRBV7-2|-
ASSYTAGPNEQY
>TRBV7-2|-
ASSLRGQPQH
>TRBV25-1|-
ASSEVGAGEQF
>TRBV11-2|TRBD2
ASSYPGTIIGYEQY
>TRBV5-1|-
ASSYQETQY
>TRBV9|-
ASSAQGPQETQY
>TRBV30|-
AWRTQGRTYEQY
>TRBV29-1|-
SVSPTVNYGYT
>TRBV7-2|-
ASSLGTGRAYEQY
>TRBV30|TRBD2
AWTRLAGTDTQY
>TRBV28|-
ASSLPRAQGTEAF
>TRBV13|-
ASSLPSVDTQY
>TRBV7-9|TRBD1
ASSLGTGDYNEQF
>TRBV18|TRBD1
ASSRTGFVGSNQPQH
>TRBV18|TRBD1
ASSPRRQGATDTQY